The 6 T cell receptor beta chains presented below share a single source sample, sequenced in a study of blood T cell repertoires in COVID-19. Profiling relied on immunoSEQ multiplex PCR, and the TCRdb table lists in-frame clones only, not all of them. In the table there are some 63,000 clones, 65% to 90% of which are singletons. Sequences were obtained from peripheral blood. Receptors were obtained from a human donor in a cohort sampled during active COVID-19.

The DNA of the CDR3 is TGTGCCAGCAGTTACGCCCGGGGGGCGTATGATGGCTACACCTTC. It yields the protein CASSYARGAYDGYTF. The J gene is TRBJ1-2, the V gene TRBV6-5; a possible D gene is TRBD1 (6 bases). Trimming shortened V by 2 bases and J by 6 bases, and 16 bases separated the two germline ends. The CDR3 sequence is 15 residues long. The germline V gene encodes CDR1 MNHEY and CDR2 SVGAGI.

V gene TRBV7-9 combines with J gene TRBJ2-2, with no clear D. The CDR3 is 15 residues long. Germline values: CDR1 SEHNR, CDR2 FQNEAQ (reference sequence). The V end was cut by 2 bases, the J end by 0 bases, with 7 bases between. CDR3 loop: CASSLLQPNTGELFF. In nucleotides, the CDR3 is TGTGCCAGCAGCTTACTACAGCCGAACACCGGGGAGCTGTTTTTT.

This clone showed up just a few times. CDR3 bases: TGTGCCAGCAGCCCACCCGGGGGATTGGGAGCTTTCTTT. Translated, it gives CASSPPGGLGAFF. The chain has TRBV13 and TRBJ1-1, with D tentatively TRBD1 (5 bases). The V gene's germline CDR1 is PRHDT and CDR2 FYEKMQ (reference sequence). The CDR3 is 13 amino acids. Trimming removed 5 bases from V and 10 bases from J, with 17 bases in between.

The chain uses TRBV11-2 and TRBJ1-2; D may be TRBD1 (6 bases). Germline loops: CDR1 SGHAT, CDR2 FQNNGV. The V and J ends lost 5 bases and 6 bases respectively, with 13 bases between them. This CDR3 comprises 13 residues. CDR3 coding DNA: TGTGCCAGCAGCCCCCGTGGGGGCCATGGCTACACCTTC. Protein: CASSPRGGHGYTF.

J is TRBJ2-2 and V is TRBV30; D gene ambiguous. Germline lookup yields CDR1 GTSNPN and CDR2 SVGIG (reference sequence). The ends were cut back, 0 bases at V and 7 bases at J, with 6 bases in the middle. This CDR3 spans 12 amino acids. CDR3 sequence reads: CAWSVGYGELFF. The CDR3 DNA follows: TGTGCCTGGAGTGTGGGCTACGGGGAGCTGTTTTTT.

This chain uses TRBV24-1 with TRBJ2-3; 12 bases align to TRBD1. Germline-derived CDR1 and CDR2 are KGHDR and SFDVKD. The CDR3 sequence is 16 residues long. V trimming: 5 bases; J trimming: 9 bases; junction bases outside the gene matches: 11. CDR3 DNA: TGTGCCACCAGTGCCGGGACAGGGGGCCGAGGAGACACGCAGTATTTT. Its translation: CATSAGTGGRGDTQYF.